These 28 T cell receptor beta chains came from one sample sequenced in a study of T cell responses to AZD1222 COVID-19 vaccine. TCRdb's table, derived via immunoSEQ multiplex PCR, lists solely in-frame clones and lacks some. The sample has more than 70,000 clones; 91% are singletons. Source: peripheral blood, taken 28 days after the second AZD1222 dose. These receptors were taken from an adult who received the AZD1222 COVID-19 vaccine.

This sequence joins TRBV12-3 or TRBV12-4 and TRBJ2-1; the match to TRBD2 covers 8 bases. V was pared by 6 bases and J by 9 bases, with 4 bases of the junction left unmatched. The length of the CDR3 is 12 residues. As DNA, the CDR3 is TGTGCCAGCAGCTCCAGCGGGGGTGAGCAGTTCTTC. Amino acids: CASSSSGGEQFF.

The V gene is TRBV19, the J gene TRBJ2-7; TRBD2 matches at 10 bases. The CDR3 length is 15 residues. Germline values: CDR1 LNHDA, CDR2 SQIVND (reference sequence). Trimming at V came to 6 bases and at J to 1 base, leaving 6 bases not matched to a gene. In DNA form, the CDR3 reads TGTGCCAGTAGGAAGCGGGAGGGAGAATCCTACGAGCAGTACTTC. It codes for CASRKREGESYEQYF.

The chain carries TRBV28 and TRBJ1-5, with no clear D. Between the trimmed V and J ends, which lost 7 bases and 1 base, there was a span of 11 bases. Germline V gene sequence: CDR1 MDHEN, CDR2 SYDVKM. The CDR3 is 14 amino acids. The CDR3: CASTPRVSNQPQHF. As DNA, the CDR3 is TGTGCCAGCACCCCACGGGTGAGCAATCAGCCCCAGCATTTT.

The CDR3 nucleotides are TGCAGTGCTAGAGGTAGTGAGCAGTTCTTC. It translates to CSARGSEQFF. The J gene is TRBJ2-1, the V gene TRBV20-1; D unresolved. Germline lookup yields CDR1 DFQATT and CDR2 SNEGSKA (reference sequence). V dropped 1 base and J dropped 9 bases, with 4 bases sitting between them. The CDR3 consists of 10 residues.

The chain recombines TRBV28 with TRBJ2-3; 8 nucleotides match TRBD2. The CDR3 consists of 13 residues. J lost 4 bases, V lost 5 bases, and 2 bases had no gene match. The germline gives CDR1 MDHEN, CDR2 SYDVKM. This CDR3 is CASSPGGADTQYF. In DNA, the CDR3 is TGTGCCAGCAGTCCGGGAGGGGCAGATACGCAGTATTTT.

J is TRBJ1-2 and V is TRBV30, with TRBD1 identical over 7 bases. J lost 3 bases, V lost 1 base, and 2 bases had no gene match. The CDR3 loop spans 13 amino acids. CDR1 and CDR2 (germline): GTSNPN, SVGIG (reference sequence). The chain's CDR3 is CAWSAGQYYGYTF. The CDR3 DNA reads as TGTGCCTGGAGTGCGGGACAGTACTATGGCTACACCTTC.

The rearrangement links TRBV9 to TRBJ2-2; TRBD2 matches 10 bases. The germline CDR1 and CDR2 sequences are SGDLS and YYNGEE. The CDR3 consists of 15 residues. The V segment lost 1 base and the J segment 3 bases; nucleotides outside the gene matches: 0. The CDR3 region has the DNA TGTGCCAGCAGCGTACTAGCGGGAGACACCGGGGAGCTGTTTTTT. Translated, it gives CASSVLAGDTGELFF. Together with reference TRBV9 and TRBJ2-2, the CDR3 gives the full variable domain: DSGVTQTPKHLITATGQRVTLRCSPRSGDLSVYWYQQSLDQGLQFLIQYYNGEERAKGNILERFSAQQFPDLHSELNLSSLELGDSALYFCASSVLAGDTGELFFGEGSRLTVL.

The chain uses TRBV11-2 and TRBJ1-2, with TRBD1 matching over 9 bases. Germline values: CDR1 SGHAT, CDR2 FQNNGV. The CDR3 spans 16 residues. The junction had 10 bases not matched to a gene; V was cut back by 5 bases and J by 3 bases. The CDR3, as DNA: TGTGCCAGCAGCCGACCGACAGGGGGATCCGACTATGGCTACACCTTC. Residues: CASSRPTGGSDYGYTF.

This sequence joins TRBV4-3 and TRBJ2-2, with 9 bases lining up with TRBD2. Germline V gives CDR1 LGHNA, CDR2 YSLEER. J gave up 4 bases and V 0 bases, and 6 bases lay outside the gene matches. This CDR3 has 17 residues. The CDR3, as DNA: TGCGCCAGCAGCCAAGAAGCGACTAGCGGAGCCACCGGGGAGCTGTTTTTT. It encodes CASSQEATSGATGELFF.

The V call is TRBV6-6, the J call TRBJ1-5; TRBD1 agrees at 9 bases. Trimming took 5 bases from V and 6 from J; bases not matched to a gene: 5. The CDR3 has 14 residues. CDR1 is MNHNY and CDR2 is SVGAGI in the germline V gene (reference sequence). CDR3 sequence (DNA): TGTGCCAGCAGTACAGGACAGGGGACTCAGCCCCAGCATTTT. This translates into CASSTGQGTQPQHF.

The genes are TRBV19 and TRBJ2-3; 10 nucleotides align to TRBD2. V was pared by 8 bases and J by 5 bases, with 4 bases of the junction left unmatched. Looked up from germline, CDR1 is LNHDA and CDR2 is SQIVND (reference sequence). The CDR3 runs 13 residues. The DNA of the CDR3 is TGTGCCAGTTTAGCGGGAGGACGAGATACGCAGTATTTT. It translates to CASLAGGRDTQYF.

V and J are TRBV9 and TRBJ2-3; unclear D gene. V shed 2 bases and J shed 4 bases, with 8 bases lying between them. The CDR3 spans 13 residues. Germline CDR1 SGDLS, CDR2 YYNGEE. CDR3 residues: CASSVYGSDTQYF. For the CDR3, the DNA is TGTGCCAGCAGCGTGTATGGGTCAGATACGCAGTATTTT.

The chain carries TRBV2 and TRBJ1-1; the match to TRBD1 covers 7 bases. CDR3 length equals 15 residues. Trimming removed 5 bases from V and 2 bases from J; junction bases left unmatched: 8. The germline gives CDR1 SNHLY, CDR2 FYNNEI. CDR3 region: CASSQKTGSNTEAFF. In DNA, the CDR3 is TGTGCCAGCAGTCAAAAGACAGGGTCTAACACTGAAGCTTTCTTT.

This chain connects TRBV5-5 to TRBJ2-3, with 13 bases lining up with TRBD2. V lost 4 bases and J lost 2; bases outside the gene matches: 4. The CDR3 sequence is 16 residues long. CDR1 and CDR2 (germline): SGHKS, YYEKEE (reference sequence). CDR3 in amino acids: CASSPGTSGATDTQYF. The DNA for the CDR3 is TGTGCCAGCAGCCCTGGGACTAGCGGGGCCACAGATACGCAGTATTTT.

This clone was detected only once. The rearrangement links TRBV24-1 to TRBJ2-1, with 9 bases fitting TRBD1. The CDR3 covers 16 residues. V lost 3 bases to trimming and J lost 4 bases; unmatched junction nucleotides: 6. CDR1 and CDR2 from the germline V gene are KGHDR and SFDVKD. The CDR3 DNA reads as TGTGCCACCAGTGATCCATCCGGGACAGGGTACAATGAGCAGTTCTTC. Its translation is CATSDPSGTGYNEQFF.

The chain couples TRBV18 to TRBJ1-1, with D unresolved. CDR1 and CDR2 from the germline V gene are KGHSH and LQKENI. Trimming left V 6 bases short and J 1 base short, with 9 bases between. This CDR3 spans 13 amino acids. The CDR3 protein is CASSLIQNTEAFF. The CDR3 DNA follows: TGTGCCAGCTCCCTGATCCAGAACACTGAAGCTTTCTTT.

V and J are TRBV11-2 and TRBJ2-1; unclear D gene. This CDR3 region has 19 residues. The germline gives CDR1 SGHAT, CDR2 FQNNGV. Trimming pared 4 bases from V and 1 base from J, leaving 23 bases between. CDR3 protein: CASSSGRFSDLGSYNEQFF. CDR3 nucleotide sequence: TGTGCCAGCAGCTCGGGTCGGTTCTCGGACCTTGGGTCCTACAATGAGCAGTTCTTC.

This chain uses TRBV15 with TRBJ2-3, with 10 bases fitting TRBD1. The CDR3 extends over 16 amino acids. CDR1 is LNHNV and CDR2 is YYDKDF in the germline V gene (reference sequence). V gave up 5 bases and J gave up 5 bases; unmatched junction bases: 10. Here the CDR3 reads CATSAPGQGIIDTQYF. CDR3 coding DNA: TGTGCCACCAGCGCTCCGGGACAGGGGATTATAGATACGCAGTATTTT.

The gene calls are TRBV29-1 and TRBJ2-3; D gene ambiguous. Germline V lookup: CDR1 SQVTM, CDR2 ANQGSEA. The CDR3 runs to 12 residues. The V end was cut by 5 bases, the J end by 4 bases, with 10 bases between. CDR3 protein: CSVPGPPDTQYF. For the CDR3, the DNA is TGCAGCGTTCCCGGGCCGCCAGATACGCAGTATTTT.

The CDR3 sequence: CASSLVIALNNEQFF. The DNA of the CDR3 is TGCGCCAGCAGCTTGGTTATAGCCCTGAATAATGAGCAGTTCTTC. This rearrangement joins TRBV5-1 to TRBJ2-1; no firm D call. Trimming pared 0 bases from V and 7 bases from J, leaving 14 bases between. The CDR3 totals 15 residues. Germline V lookup: CDR1 SGHRS, CDR2 YFSETQ.

This chain connects TRBV19 to TRBJ2-1; TRBD2 agrees at 11 bases. Trimming at V came to 4 bases and at J to 1 base, leaving 3 bases not matched to a gene. The CDR3 length is 16 residues. Germline V gives CDR1 LNHDA, CDR2 SQIVND (reference sequence). Here the CDR3 reads CASSTRLAGSYNEQFF. CDR3 sequence (DNA): TGTGCCAGTAGTACCAGACTAGCGGGGTCCTACAATGAGCAGTTCTTC.

This sequence joins TRBV5-6 and TRBJ1-3; no firm D call. V was pared by 4 bases and J by 4 bases, with 15 bases between. The CDR3 sequence is 15 residues long. The germline gives CDR1 SGHDT, CDR2 YYEEEE. CDR3 loop: CASSLALYSGNTIYF. CDR3 nucleotides: TGTGCCAGCAGCCTTGCCCTATATTCCGGAAACACCATATATTTT. The full variable domain, completed using reference TRBV5-6 and TRBJ1-3, is DAGVTQSPTHLIKTRGQQVTLRCSPKSGHDTVSWYQQALGQGPQFIFQYYEEEERQRGNFPDRFSGHQFPNYSSELNVNALLLGDSALYLCASSLALYSGNTIYFGEGSWLTVV.

CDR3 in amino acids: CASSGRDRGPRNQETQYF. The CDR3 DNA sequence: TGTGCCAGCAGTGGCCGGGACAGGGGGCCCAGAAACCAAGAGACCCAGTACTTC. The rearrangement uses TRBV6-1 and TRBJ2-5, with 12 bases fitting TRBD1. CDR1 and CDR2 from the germline V gene are MNHNS and SASEGT. The trim removed 4 bases at V and 0 bases at J, leaving 9 bases unmatched. The CDR3 contains 18 residues.

The chain recombines TRBV18 with TRBJ1-4; no clear D. Germline CDR1 reads KGHSH; CDR2 reads LQKENI. Trimming took off 1 base at V and 7 bases at J, with 4 bases between the two ends. CDR3 length: 12 amino acids. CDR3 region: CASSPLSEKLFF. The CDR3 bases are TGTGCCAGCTCACCACTCTCTGAAAAACTGTTTTTT.

The chain is built from TRBV18 and TRBJ1-1; a possible D gene is TRBD1 (5 bases). This CDR3 spans 15 amino acids. The germline V gene has CDR1 KGHSH and CDR2 LQKENI. V was clipped by 3 bases and J by 2 bases, with 13 bases between them. The CDR3 bases are TGTGCCAGCTCACCCCGTGGGGGGGGAAACACTGAAGCTTTCTTT. Amino acid sequence: CASSPRGGGNTEAFF. Looking up the rest from reference TRBV18 and TRBJ1-1 gives the full variable domain: NAGVMQNPRHLVRRRGQEARLRCSPMKGHSHVYWYRQLPEEGLKFMVYLQKENIIDESGMPKERFSAEFPKEGPSILRIQQVVRGDSAAYFCASSPRGGGNTEAFFGQGTRLTVV.

This sequence joins TRBV5-1 and TRBJ2-3, with 12 bases fitting TRBD2. With 4 bases clipped from V and 6 bases from J, the junction kept 12 bases outside the gene matches. The CDR3 spans 17 residues. The germline gives CDR1 SGHRS, CDR2 YFSETQ. The CDR3 bases are TGCGCCAGCAGCCCCGGACTAGCGGGATCAGAGGTGGATACGCAGTATTTT. As protein: CASSPGLAGSEVDTQYF.

V usage is TRBV6-2 or TRBV6-3 and J usage is TRBJ2-1, with 12 positions matching TRBD2. CDR1 and CDR2 (germline): MNHEY, SVGEGT. The V segment lost 6 bases and the J segment 10 bases; nucleotides outside the gene matches: 13. The CDR3 has 16 amino acids. The CDR3 coding sequence is TGTGCCAGCAGCCCGACGACTAGCGGGAGTGGGAAGGAGCAGTTCTTC. Protein product: CASSPTTSGSGKEQFF.

The rearrangement uses TRBV3-1 (or the pseudogene TRBV3-2) and TRBJ2-3; TRBD1 aligns across 8 bases. This CDR3 is 16 amino acids long. With V trimmed by 2 bases and J by 5 bases, 9 bases remained unmatched. CDR1 is LGHDT and CDR2 is YNNKEL in the germline V gene (reference sequence). The CDR3 DNA reads TGTGCCAGCAGCCAAAACCAGGGGGCTTGGGTAGATACGCAGTATTTT. It codes for CASSQNQGAWVDTQYF.